This TCR beta chain was identified in a study of T cell responses to AZD1222 COVID-19 vaccine. Findings and limits, study-wide: Nearly half of the spike-specific TCRs reportedly recognize variant regions that carry no mutations.

Of note for this clone: Its antigen is not known.

V lost 6 bases and J lost 6, with 12 bases in between. The CDR3 has 12 amino acids. Germline values: CDR1 SEHNR, CDR2 FQNEAQ (reference sequence). The data were produced by immunoSEQ multiplex PCR, yet TCRdb's version contains in-frame clones alone and is incomplete. This sample has 150,000 to 200,000 clones, with 90% to 95% found just once. This chain uses TRBV7-9 with TRBJ2-7; no clear D gene. This TCR came from an adult in good health. The material was peripheral blood, obtained on day 0 of AZD1222 vaccination. The DNA of the CDR3 is TGTGCCAGCAGTCTGTATCCCTTCGAGCAGTACTTC. Its protein product is CASSLYPFEQYF.